The rows below give T cell receptor beta chains drawn from one sample of a study of cytomegalovirus exposure and HLA in healthy donors. Assay: immunoSEQ multiplex PCR; the TCRdb copy retains only in-frame clones and omits some. Here the sample table reports tens of thousands of clones. The specimen sequenced was PBMCs. The receptors were gathered from a man aged 30 to 45 in good health and CMV-seropositive. CDR3s include the opening cysteine and the closing phenylalanine or tryptophan. The D gene is left open where the match is weak. Rows give clone size only sometimes, using once, few, many, or a class for an expanded clone.

TRBJ1-1	.	.	TRBV2	CASRKGGEGNTEAFF	TGTGCCAGCAGAAAGGGGGGGGAGGGGAACACTGAAGCTTTCTTT
TRBJ2-3	.	.	TRBV19	CASSASGDTQYF	TGTGCCAGTAGTGCTTCCGGAGATACGCAGTATTTT
TRBJ2-1	.	.	TRBV11-3	CASSVHSIGQFF	TGTGCCAGCAGCGTACATAGCATAGGGCAGTTCTTC
TRBJ1-4	.	.	TRBV19	CASSDSRLRLGEKLFF	TGTGCCAGTAGTGATTCCCGACTCCGCCTAGGTGAAAAACTGTTTTTT
TRBJ2-2	.	TRBD1	TRBV11-3	CASSLEIRQGAGELFF	TGTGCCAGCAGCTTAGAAATCCGACAGGGAGCCGGGGAGCTGTTTTTT
TRBJ1-3	.	.	TRBV11-2	CASRALETGTNSGNTIYF	TGTGCCAGCAGAGCTTTAGAGACCGGGACAAACTCTGGAAACACCATATATTTT
TRBJ1-1	.	TRBD1	TRBV19	CASSDRGNTEAFF	TGTGCCAGTAGCGACAGGGGGAACACTGAAGCTTTCTTT
TRBJ1-5	.	TRBD1	TRBV19	CASSIGGQFSNQPQHF	TGTGCCAGTAGTATAGGGGGACAGTTTAGCAATCAGCCCCAGCATTTT
TRBJ2-3	.	.	TRBV5-8	CASSLQYYTDTQYF	TGTGCCAGCAGCTTGCAGTATTACACAGATACGCAGTATTTT
TRBJ1-1	.	.	TRBV18	CASSPQYHRVNTEAFF	TGTGCCAGCTCACCCCAATATCACAGGGTTAACACTGAAGCTTTCTTT
TRBJ2-7	.	TRBD1	TRBV30	CAASTGTGRDEQYF	TGTGCCGCCTCGACCGGGACAGGGCGGGACGAGCAGTACTTC
TRBJ2-5	.	.	TRBV7-9	CASSLQQETQYF	TGTGCCAGCAGCTTACAACAAGAGACCCAGTACTTC
TRBJ1-6	.	.	TRBV4-2	CASSQEYFKTANSPLHF	TGTGCCAGCAGCCAAGAATATTTCAAGACAGCTAATTCACCCCTACACTTT
TRBJ2-1	.	.	TRBV7-9	CATNSPVSYNEQFF	TGTGCCACAAACTCTCCGGTCTCCTACAATGAGCAGTTCTTC
TRBJ2-1	.	TRBD2	TRBV30	CAWSSGLAGGRWDNEQFF	TGTGCCTGGAGTTCGGGACTAGCGGGGGGGCGGTGGGACAATGAGCAGTTCTTC
TRBJ2-7	.	.	TRBV2	CASSEQRAYEQYF	TGTGCCAGCAGTGAACAGCGGGCCTACGAGCAGTACTTC
TRBJ2-3	.	TRBD2	TRBV5-1	CASSLTSGGTDTQYF	TGCGCCAGCAGCTTGACTAGCGGGGGCACAGATACGCAGTATTTT
TRBJ2-7	.	TRBD1	TRBV18	CASSPPSGQGAREQYF	TGTGCCAGCTCACCGCCCTCGGGACAGGGGGCGCGGGAGCAGTACTTC
TRBJ2-2	.	.	TRBV6-5	CASSYGAGPDTGELFF	TGTGCCAGCAGTTACGGGGCAGGCCCCGACACCGGGGAGCTGTTTTTT
TRBJ1-4	.	.	TRBV28	CASSLIRATNEKLFF	TGTGCCAGCAGTTTAATCAGGGCAACTAATGAAAAACTGTTTTTT
TRBJ2-5	.	TRBD1	TRBV6-6	CASSYLQGGENQYF	TGTGCCAGCAGTTACTTACAGGGGGGCGAGAACCAGTACTTC
TRBJ1-4	.	.	TRBV4-1	CASSLRREKLFF	TGCGCCAGCAGCCTTCGGCGGGAAAAACTGTTTTTT
TRBJ2-7	.	TRBD1	TRBV5-1	CASSFGQGAEQYF	TGCGCCAGCAGCTTCGGACAGGGGGCCGAGCAGTACTTC
TRBJ1-3	.	TRBD1	TRBV27	CASSSEKTGKGNTIYF	TGTGCCAGCAGTTCAGAAAAGACAGGGAAAGGAAACACCATATATTTT
TRBJ1-1	.	.	TRBV29-1	CSVEYQTPAEAFF	TGCAGCGTTGAGTACCAGACACCAGCTGAAGCTTTCTTT
TRBJ1-2	.	TRBD1	TRBV23-1	CASSPTCGQGPFYGYTF	TGCGCCAGCAGTCCGACCTGCGGACAGGGCCCATTCTATGGCTACACCTTC
TRBJ2-5	.	TRBD2	TRBV2	CASSGTSGRAGQETQYF	TGTGCCAGCAGTGGGACTAGCGGGAGGGCCGGCCAAGAGACCCAGTACTTC
TRBJ1-1	.	.	TRBV18	CASSPPRGANTEAFF	TGTGCCAGCTCACCACCCCGGGGGGCGAACACTGAAGCTTTCTTT
TRBJ2-7	.	.	TRBV27	CASSPGTSLREQYF	TGTGCCAGCAGTCCCGGGACATCCCTACGCGAGCAGTACTTC
TRBJ1-3	.	.	TRBV19	CASSMGSSGNTIYF	TGTGCCAGTAGTATGGGCAGCTCTGGAAACACCATATATTTT
TRBJ1-1	.	.	TRBV29-1	CSVDRQDTEAFF	TGCAGCGTTGACAGACAGGACACTGAAGCTTTCTTT
TRBJ1-2	.	TRBD1	TRBV2	CASDRDRDGYTF	TGTGCCAGCGACCGGGACAGGGATGGCTACACCTTC
TRBJ1-2	.	.	TRBV6-1	CASSEGEQVYGYTF	TGTGCCAGCAGTGAAGGGGAACAGGTTTATGGCTACACCTTC
TRBJ1-5	medium-sized	.	TRBV6-4	CASSDSENQPQHF	TGTGCCAGCAGTGACTCAGAGAATCAGCCCCAGCATTTT
TRBJ1-5	.	.	TRBV6-1	CASRPTTYSNQPQHF	TGTGCCAGCAGGCCGACAACCTATAGCAATCAGCCCCAGCATTTT
TRBJ2-5	.	.	TRBV19	CASSKGQTYQETQYF	TGTGCCAGTAGTAAAGGACAGACCTATCAAGAGACCCAGTACTTC
TRBJ2-7	.	TRBD1	TRBV27	CASRLTGGEQYF	TGTGCCAGCAGATTGACAGGGGGCGAGCAGTACTTC
TRBJ2-7	.	TRBD1	TRBV4-1	CASSQGQGPFYEQYF	TGCGCCAGCAGCCAGGGACAGGGGCCGTTCTACGAGCAGTACTTC
TRBJ2-1	.	.	TRBV5-1	CASRVGGGQGYNEQFF	TGCGCCAGCAGGGTTGGGGGGGGACAAGGATACAATGAGCAGTTCTTC
TRBJ1-1	.	TRBD1	TRBV30	CAANRQGRRNTEAFF	TGTGCCGCGAACCGACAGGGTAGGAGGAACACTGAAGCTTTCTTT
TRBJ2-7	.	TRBD1	TRBV2	CASRDRVAYEQYF	TGTGCCAGCAGGGACAGGGTCGCCTACGAGCAGTACTTC
TRBJ1-5	.	.	TRBV29-1	CSVKQGVNQPQHF	TGCAGCGTGAAACAAGGGGTCAATCAGCCCCAGCATTTT
TRBJ2-3	.	.	TRBV13	CASSKTKRGWTDTQYF	TGTGCCAGCAGCAAAACTAAAAGGGGTTGGACAGATACGCAGTATTTT
TRBJ2-7	.	TRBD2	TRBV5-4	CASSFGGEAYEQYF	TGTGCCAGCAGCTTTGGGGGGGAGGCCTACGAGCAGTACTTC
TRBJ2-7	.	TRBD2	TRBV5-1	CASTRGGVQSYEQYF	TGCGCCAGCACCCGGGGGGGAGTACAATCCTACGAGCAGTACTTC
TRBJ2-5	.	TRBD1	TRBV6-1	CASSELGGTGFETQYF	TGTGCCAGCAGTGAGTTGGGTGGGACAGGGTTCGAGACCCAGTACTTC
TRBJ2-2	.	.	TRBV6-5	CASSRQRNTGELFF	TGTGCCAGCAGTCGACAGAGGAACACCGGGGAGCTGTTTTTT
TRBJ2-2	.	.	TRBV11-3	CASSRGVPANTGELFF	TGTGCCAGCAGCAGGGGCGTGCCCGCGAACACCGGGGAGCTGTTTTTT
TRBJ1-6	.	TRBD1	TRBV30	CAGRQGLTNRSPLHF	TGTGCCGGGAGACAGGGGTTGACAAATAGGTCACCCCTCCACTTT